This T cell receptor (beta chain) was identified in a study of blood T cell repertoires in COVID-19. This clone was recorded only once. In germline, CDR1 is KGHSH, CDR2 LQKENI. Germline trimming cut 4 bases from V and 8 bases from J; bases unmatched to any gene: 8. The CDR3 extends over 15 amino acids. Profiling relied on immunoSEQ multiplex PCR, and the TCRdb table lists in-frame clones only, not all of them. The sample shows around 95,000 clones, about 80% of them seen only once. The clonotype was recovered from a man in his 70s with active or convalescent COVID-19. The specimen was peripheral blood. The rearrangement links TRBV18 to TRBJ1-2; 12 bases map to TRBD1. CDR3 loop: CASSLGTGGAVGYTF. CDR3 coding DNA: TGTGCCAGCTCACTTGGGACAGGGGGCGCGGTAGGCTACACCTTC.